This T cell receptor beta chain stems from a study of regulatory T cells in long-lasting Graves disease. Study-wide results and limits: Persistent disease preferred TRBV28, TRBJ1-2 and TRBJ2-5. The persistent group shared 2,741 public clonotypes, more than the 950 to 1,000 shared by new patients.

Researchers made TCR beta libraries by using iRepertoire HTBI primers and running Arm-PCR on CDR3 regions. TCRdb fed the multiplex PCR reads into MiXCR, producing one record per CDR3 protein. The data contain 540,000 or so distinct CDR3 sequences, 13% of them seen just once; the ten biggest clones take up about 10%. Time point defined: newly diagnosed GD, antithyroid drugs for less than 3 months. There was RNA extracted from PBMCs, and the TCR library was made from it. This clonotype was counted at least ten times. Its target is unknown. V was cut by 11 bases and J by 2 bases, with 13 bases left in between. CDR1 is ENHRY, CDR2 SYGVKD, per germline. There are 12 residues in the CDR3. The data also belong to a second study, concerning T cells in Graves' hyperthyroidism and ophthalmopathy. That report adds: Researchers found most expanded thyroid clonotypes above 0.001 in blood as well. For ophthalmopathy, model prediction preceded onset by a median about 6 months.

This TCR was sampled from a man aged 30-40 years with Graves disease. Sequencing was performed on peripheral blood mononuclear cells (PBMCs), taken at new diagnosis, from a patient treated with antithyroid drugs. The rearrangement links TRBV10-3 to TRBJ2-7; weak D call: TRBD2 (5 bases). In DNA form, the CDR3 reads TGTGCCTCCGGACTTTCGACCTACGAGCAGTACTTC. Translating gives CASGLSTYEQYF.